The table lists the clone carrying this TCR beta chain with a few counts. As yet, its antigen is unknown. The entry originates in a study of response to subunit inactivated influenza vaccine. General study points: The authors suggested that every seasonal influenza vaccination recruits few new T cells.

TCRdb re-called the RT-PCR reads through MiXCR, storing one row per CDR3 protein. The sample has 600,000 to 700,000 distinct CDR3 sequences, approximately 14% seen once; the top ten hold 7.6%. Trimming shortened V by 4 bases and J by 4 bases, and 14 bases separated the two germline ends. Per germline, CDR1 SGHDT and CDR2 YYEEEE. CDR3 length: 14 amino acids. The starting material was PBMCs from blood, obtained about 14 days before vaccination. This chain links TRBV5-6 with TRBJ1-1; D is unresolved. This receptor was identified in a man aged 50 to 59 who received an inactivated influenza vaccine. The CDR3 DNA follows: TGTGCCAGCAGCAATCGTGTGTGGGGCACTGAAGCTTTCTTT. It specifies CASSNRVWGTEAFF.